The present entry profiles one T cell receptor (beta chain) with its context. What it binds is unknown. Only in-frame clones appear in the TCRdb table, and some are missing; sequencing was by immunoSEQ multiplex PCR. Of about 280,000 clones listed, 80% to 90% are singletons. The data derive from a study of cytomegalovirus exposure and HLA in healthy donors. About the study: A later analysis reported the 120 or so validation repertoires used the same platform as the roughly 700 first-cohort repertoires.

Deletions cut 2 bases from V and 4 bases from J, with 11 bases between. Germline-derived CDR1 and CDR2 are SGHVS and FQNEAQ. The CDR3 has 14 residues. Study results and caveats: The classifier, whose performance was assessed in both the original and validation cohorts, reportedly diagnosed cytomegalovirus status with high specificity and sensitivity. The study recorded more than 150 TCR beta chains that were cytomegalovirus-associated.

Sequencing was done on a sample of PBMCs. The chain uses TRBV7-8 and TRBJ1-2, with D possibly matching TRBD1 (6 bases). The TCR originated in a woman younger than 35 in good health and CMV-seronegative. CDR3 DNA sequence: TGTGCCAGCAGCTTACTCGGCAGGGGCTATGGCTACACCTTC. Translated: CASSLLGRGYGYTF.